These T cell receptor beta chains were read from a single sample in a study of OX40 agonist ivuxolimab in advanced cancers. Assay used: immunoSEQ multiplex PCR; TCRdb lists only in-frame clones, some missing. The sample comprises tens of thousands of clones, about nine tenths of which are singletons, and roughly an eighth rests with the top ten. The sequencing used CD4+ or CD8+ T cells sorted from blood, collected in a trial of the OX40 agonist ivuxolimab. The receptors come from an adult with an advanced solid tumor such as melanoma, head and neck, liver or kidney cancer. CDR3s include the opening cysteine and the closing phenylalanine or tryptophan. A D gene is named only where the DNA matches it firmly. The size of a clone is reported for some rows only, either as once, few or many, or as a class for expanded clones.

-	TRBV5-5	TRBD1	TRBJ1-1	TGTGCCAGCAGCCCTCGGGACAGGGTGAACACTGAAGCTTTCTTT	CASSPRDRVNTEAFF
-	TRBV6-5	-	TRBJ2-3	TGTGCCAGCAGTTTTCCCCGTCCCGGCACAGATACGCAGTATTTT	CASSFPRPGTDTQYF
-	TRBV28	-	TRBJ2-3	TGTGCCAGCTCCCTAAACCCAACTAAAACAGATACGCAGTATTTT	CASSLNPTKTDTQYF
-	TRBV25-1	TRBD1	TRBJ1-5	TGTGCCAGCAGAAAGGGGACAGGGGGTCTCTATAGCAATCAGCCCCAGCATTTT	CASRKGTGGLYSNQPQHF
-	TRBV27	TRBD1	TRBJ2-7	TGTGCCAGCAGCCCCCGACAGGGGGTTACACTCTACGAGCAGTACTTC	CASSPRQGVTLYEQYF
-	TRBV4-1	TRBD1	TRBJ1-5	TGCGCCAGCAGCCAAGAAGAGACAGGGCTGGGCAATCAGCCCCAGCATTTT	CASSQEETGLGNQPQHF
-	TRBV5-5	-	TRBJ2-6	TGTGCCAGCAGCTTATCCGGGGCCAACGTCCTGACTTTC	CASSLSGANVLTF
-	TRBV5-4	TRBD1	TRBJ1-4	TGTGCCAGCAGCTTGGGATTCAGGACAGGGGATGAAAAACTGTTTTTT	CASSLGFRTGDEKLFF
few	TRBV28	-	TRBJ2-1	TGTCCCCCGGACCGCGATGAGCAGTTCTTC	CPPDRDEQFF
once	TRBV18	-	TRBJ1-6	TGTGCCAGCTCACCACTATCGTCGAGGGTAGATAATTCACCCCTCCACTTT	CASSPLSSRVDNSPLHF
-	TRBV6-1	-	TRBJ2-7	TGTGCCAGTTCCACCTACGAGCAGTACTTC	CASSTYEQYF
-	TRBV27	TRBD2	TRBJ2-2	TGTGCCAGCAGCCCCCTTCTAGCGGGGGCGGGCTCCGGGGAGCTGTTTTTT	CASSPLLAGAGSGELFF
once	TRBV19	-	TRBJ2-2	TGTGCCAGTAGTACGACAGGGAACACCGGGGAGCTGTTTTTT	CASSTTGNTGELFF
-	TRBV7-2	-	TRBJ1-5	TGTGCCAGCAGCGCACGAGCCAATCAGCCCCAGCATTTT	CASSARANQPQHF
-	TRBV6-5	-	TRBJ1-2	TGTGCCAGCAGTCCGTCTGGCTACACCTTC	CASSPSGYTF
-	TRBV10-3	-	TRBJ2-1	TGTGCCATCAGGGGCGGGACAGACAATGAGCAGTTCTTC	CAIRGGTDNEQFF
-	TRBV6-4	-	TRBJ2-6	TGTGCCAGCAGTGACTTCCAGGGGGCCAACGTCCTGACTTTC	CASSDFQGANVLTF
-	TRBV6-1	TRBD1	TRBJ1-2	TGTGCCAGCAGACCCAGGGGGGGCTATGGCTACACCTTC	CASRPRGGYGYTF
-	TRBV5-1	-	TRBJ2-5	TGCGCCAGCAGCTTGACAGGGATCGGGGAGACCCAGTACTTC	CASSLTGIGETQYF
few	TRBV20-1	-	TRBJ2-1	TGCAGTGCTCTCAACTACAATGAGCAGTTCTTC	CSALNYNEQFF
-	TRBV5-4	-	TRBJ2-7	TGTGCCAGCAGCTTATATCTAGGGGTCTACGAGCAGTACTTC	CASSLYLGVYEQYF
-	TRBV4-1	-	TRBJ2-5	TGCGCCAGCAGCCAAGCGATCGGGGAGACCCAGTACTTC	CASSQAIGETQYF
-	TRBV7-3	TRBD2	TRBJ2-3	TGTGCCAGCAGCCGGGGACTAGCGGACACAGATACGCAGTATTTT	CASSRGLADTDTQYF
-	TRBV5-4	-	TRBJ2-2	TGTGCCAGCAGGCCACCGGGGGGCGCCACCGGGGAGCTGTTTTTT	CASRPPGGATGELFF
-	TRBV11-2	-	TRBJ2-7	TGTGCCAGCAGGGCACCTGCGAAGTTCTACGAGCAGTACTTC	CASRAPAKFYEQYF
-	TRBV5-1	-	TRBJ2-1	TGCGCCAGCAGCTTGGGGGGTTTCTTCAATGAGCAGTTCTTC	CASSLGGFFNEQFF
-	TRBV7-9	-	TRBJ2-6	TGTGCCAGCAGCGCCTACGGGTACTCTGGGGCCAACGTCCTGACTTTC	CASSAYGYSGANVLTF
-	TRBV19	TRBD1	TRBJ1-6	TGTGCCAGTAGTACCCAGACAGGGAGGTTGAATTCACCCCTCCACTTT	CASSTQTGRLNSPLHF
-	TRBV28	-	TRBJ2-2	TGTGCCAGCCGTGGTCCTGGGCAGGGCACCGGGGAGCTGTTTTTT	CASRGPGQGTGELFF
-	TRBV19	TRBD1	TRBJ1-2	TGTGCCAGTAGTATTGCCAGGGGGCCCTCCTATGGCTACACCTTC	CASSIARGPSYGYTF
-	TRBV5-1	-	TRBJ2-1	TGCGCCAGCAGCTTGGGACCGGGGTACAATGAGCAGTTCTTC	CASSLGPGYNEQFF
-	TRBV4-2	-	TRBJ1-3	TGTGCCAGCAGCCAAGTCTCTGGGACCGCCAGAAACACCATATATTTT	CASSQVSGTARNTIYF
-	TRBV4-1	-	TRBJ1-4	TGCGCCAGCAGCCAAGCGTCGGCAAGAGGCGAAAAACTGTTTTTT	CASSQASARGEKLFF
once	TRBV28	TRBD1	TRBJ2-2	TGTGCCAGCAGTTTGACAGGGGGCGGTTTCCTTGGGAACACCGGGGAGCTGTTTTTT	CASSLTGGGFLGNTGELFF
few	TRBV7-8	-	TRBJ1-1	TGTGCCAGCAGCTTAAGGCGCGGTACTAACACTGAAGCTTTCTTT	CASSLRRGTNTEAFF
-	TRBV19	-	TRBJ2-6	TGTGCCAGTACCCAAAAGAGCTCTGGGGCCAACGTCCTGACTTTC	CASTQKSSGANVLTF
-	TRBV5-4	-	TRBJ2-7	TGTGCCAGCAGCTTGTGGAGGGACACCAGCTACGAGCAGTACTTC	CASSLWRDTSYEQYF